The clone carrying this TCR beta chain has a single count. TCRdb keeps only in-frame clones here, not all; method: immunoSEQ multiplex PCR. Of approximately 380,000 clones listed, more than 70% were seen once; the top ten hold more than 1%. These data originate in a study of blood T cell repertoires in COVID-19. The CDR3 loop spans 15 amino acids. CDR1 and CDR2 (germline): KGHSH, LQKENI. J gave up 3 bases and V 0 bases, and 2 bases lay outside the gene matches. The genes are TRBV18 and TRBJ2-5, with 9 nucleotides matching TRBD2. The origin of this receptor is a woman aged 18 to 35 who had recovered from COVID-19. Sequencing used PBMCs or T cells enriched from blood (not recorded which). CDR3 nucleotide sequence: TGTGCCAGCTCACCACCGGGACTAGCCGAAGAGACCCAGTACTTC. Protein: CASSPPGLAEETQYF.